The clone carrying this T cell receptor beta chain occurred a few times. Its target is not known. This sample stems from a study of post-analysis software for immune sequencing data. Study-wide results and limits: Patients carried several TRBV segments more frequently than controls did, and TRBV5-6, TRBV5-1 and TRBV20-1 were among them.

This CDR3 has 14 residues. Germline CDR1 and CDR2: SGHRS and YFSETQ. The ends lost 7 bases at V and 0 bases at J; junction bases unmatched: 4. Every TCR beta cDNA library bore unique molecular identifiers. One entry per CDR3 protein results from TCRdb running MiXCR on the PCR reads. This table holds roughly 600,000 distinct CDR3 sequences, roughly 46% found once. The sample taken for sequencing was blood. The chain has TRBV5-1 and TRBJ2-7, with 10 bases identical to TRBD1. This clonotype was sampled from a girl between 5 and 17 years old with multiple sclerosis. The CDR3 reads CASGDRGRSYEQYF. For the CDR3, the DNA is TGCGCCAGCGGTGACAGGGGGCGCTCCTACGAGCAGTACTTC.